A single sample gave rise to the 13 T cell receptor beta chains below, sequenced in a study of tumor-infiltrating lymphocytes in primary liver carcinoma. The authors made TCR beta cDNA from 500 to 600 ng total RNA with a constant-region primer. For TCR beta, libraries were produced by three nested multiplex PCR rounds using slightly modified ARM-PCR. Researchers ran the first two PCR rounds for roughly 11 cycles each with TRBV1-TRBV30 forward primers and a C-beta reverse primer. MiXCR, run by TCRdb on the multiplex PCR reads, gives a single entry per CDR3 protein. The table has roughly 100,000 distinct CDR3 sequences, 82% seen once. The source material, roughly 18-33 mg of unsorted bulk tissue, was used to co-extract RNA and DNA. Source material: liver tumor tissue from sampling region 3. Subset here: tumor region T3, left-lateral pole. These receptors were obtained from a man in his forties with primary liver carcinoma and hepatitis B virus infection.

Of note for this clonotype: The CDR3 does not close with the conserved phenylalanine or tryptophan, likely indicating a read error. This chain links TRBV10-3 with TRBJ1-1, with D unresolved. The CDR3 runs 15 residues. Germline V gives CDR1 ENHRY, CDR2 SYGVKD. The CDR3, as DNA: TGCGCCATCAGTGAGTCAAAATTGCGGAACACTGAAGCTTTCATT. Protein: CAISESKLRNTEAFI.

In regard to this clonotype: An end of the junction differs from the germline gene, which may be a read error. The chain carries TRBV12-3 or TRBV12-4 and TRBJ2-4, with D tentatively TRBD1 (5 bases). This CDR3 has 17 amino acids. In DNA form, the CDR3 reads TGTGCCAGCAGCCCAAGGGGTAGAGCCCGGGCCAAAAACATTCAGTACTTT. It codes for CASSPRGRARAKNIQYF.

This clonotype was seen once. Since the CDR3 does not end with the conserved phenylalanine or tryptophan, this likely comes from a read error. The chain joins TRBV30 to TRBJ2-7; possible D gene TRBD1, 6 bases. The V gene lost 3 bases and the J gene lost 0 bases, with 18 bases spanning the gap. The germline CDR1 and CDR2 sequences are GTSNPN and SVGIG (reference sequence). The CDR3 contains 16 residues. In DNA form, the CDR3 reads TGTGCCTGGAGCCCACGCGGTGGACAGTCCTCCTACGAGCAGTACTAC. Encoded protein: CAWSPRGGQSSYEQYY.

A remark on this clonotype: No conserved phenylalanine or tryptophan ends this CDR3, so it is likely a read error. DNA for the CDR3: TGTGTCAGGAGCTTAAACCCCGGTGAGCAGTTCTTA. Its protein is CVRSLNPGEQFL. This sequence joins TRBV11-3 and TRBJ2-1; D gene ambiguous. This CDR3 is built from 12 residues. The germline V gene has CDR1 SGHNT and CDR2 YENEEA.

A word on this clonotype: At one of its ends the junction is not consistent with the germline gene, which may arise from a read error. The chain joins TRBV28 to TRBJ2-3; maybe TRBD1 (5 bases). This CDR3 has 14 amino acids. In germline, CDR1 is MDHEN, CDR2 SYDVKM. The CDR3 protein is CASSKTVLTETQYF. CDR3 in DNA: TGTGCCAGCTCTAAGACTGTGCTGACAGAAACGCAGTATTTT.

This clonotype was picked up one time. This chain links TRBV14 with TRBJ2-7; the D gene could be TRBD1 or TRBD2 (5 bases each). Near its end, the DNA agrees better with TRBJ2-1, so the J call may be wrong. The CDR3 has 15 residues. CDR1 is SGHDN, CDR2 FVKESK, per germline. The CDR3 loop is CASSRPGRGSYEQFF. In DNA, the CDR3 is TGTGCCAGCAGCCGACCGGGACGGGGCTCCTACGAGCAGTTCTTC.

The chain has TRBV11-2 and TRBJ2-5; either TRBD1 or TRBD2 may fit D (5 bases each). Germline V CDR1 and CDR2: SGHAT, FQNNGV. Trimming took 5 bases from V and 5 from J, leaving 27 bases between them. CDR3 length equals 18 residues. CDR3 residues: CASSPSSMQGTGRETQYF. The CDR3 bases are TGTGCCAGCAGCCCTAGCTCAATGCAGGGTACGGGGCGGGAGACCCAGTACTTC.

In regard to this clonotype: The junction differs from germline at one of its ends, possibly a read error. V gene TRBV30 combines with J gene TRBJ1-4; D may be TRBD1 (5 bases). Germline V gives CDR1 GTSNPN, CDR2 SVGIG (reference sequence). This CDR3 has 14 amino acids. CDR3: CAYSMRGINEKLLF. The CDR3 DNA follows: TGTGCCTACTCCATGCGGGGCATTAATGAAAAACTGTTATTT.

This clonotype came up once. The chain is built from TRBV1 and TRBJ2-5. TRBV1 is a documented pseudogene. The length of the CDR3 is 13 residues. DNA for the CDR3: TGCACCAGCAGTGACGACATACAAGAGACCCAGTATTTC. Residues: CTSSDDIQETQYF.

The rearrangement joins TRBV28 to TRBJ1-2, with D perhaps matching TRBD1 (5 bases). Deletions cut 7 bases from V and 5 bases from J, with 17 bases between. CDR3 size: 14 residues. Germline V lookup: CDR1 MDHEN, CDR2 SYDVKM. CDR3 in DNA: TGTGCCAGCACCCCGAACAGGACTGGTTATGGCTACACCTTC. This sequence encodes CASTPNRTGYGYTF.

The table lists this clonotype with a count of one. An end of the junction differs from the germline gene, which may be a read error. The genes are TRBV6-1 and TRBJ2-3; D gene uncertain. This CDR3 is 15 amino acids long. Per the germline V gene, CDR1 is MNHNS and CDR2 is SASEGT. CDR3 coding DNA: TGTGTCAGCAGTTCCAGAGGTACTGGAGCCGATACGCAGTATTTT. It encodes CVSSSRGTGADTQYF.

The rearrangement uses TRBV28 and TRBJ2-7; TRBD2 might be the D (6 bases). Trimming took off 11 bases at V and 10 bases at J, with 21 bases between the two ends. CDR3 length: 12 amino acids. Germline V gives CDR1 MDHEN, CDR2 SYDVKM. The CDR3 DNA reads as TGTGCCTGCCCCCGGGGGTGCACCGAACAGTACTTC. This encodes CACPRGCTEQYF.

In the case of this clonotype: One end of the junction fails to match germline, which may point to a read error. J is TRBJ1-2 and V is TRBV7-8; weak D call: TRBD1 (6 bases). This CDR3 contains 15 residues. The germline gives CDR1 SGHVS, CDR2 FQNEAQ. CDR3 sequence (DNA): TGTGCCAGCAGGCCCCGGTCCGGGACATCCTATAGCTACACCTTC. Translation gives CASRPRSGTSYSYTF.